This is a list of T cell receptor beta chains from one sample in a study of blood T cell repertoires in COVID-19. Profiled with immunoSEQ multiplex PCR; TCRdb holds only in-frame clones, not every one. The sample yields 200,000 to 250,000 clones, approximately 90% seen once. Sequenced sample: peripheral blood. The receptors here all came from a woman aged 18-29 years who had recovered from COVID-19. Each CDR3 is given with its conserved first and last residue. The D gene is left open where the match is weak. Part of the rows lack a size; the others show once, few, many or a class for expanded clones.

v_gene	d_gene	j_gene	abundance	CDR3aa	CDR3nt
TRBV7-9	-	TRBJ1-2	-	CASSLPPGWDYGYTF	TGTGCCAGCAGCTTACCGCCAGGGTGGGACTATGGCTACACCTTC
TRBV18	TRBD2	TRBJ2-7	few	CASSVSGTSVYEQYF	TGTGCCAGCTCCGTATCCGGGACTAGCGTCTACGAGCAGTACTTC
TRBV3-1/TRBV3-2	-	TRBJ2-2	-	CASSQDTRRQGPYNTGELFF	TGTGCCAGCAGCCAGGATACCAGACGGCAGGGGCCCTATAACACCGGGGAGCTGTTTTTT
TRBV12-5	-	TRBJ2-3	-	CASSLGASGTDTQYF	TGTGCTAGTTCTCTAGGGGCCTCGGGCACAGATACGCAGTATTTT
TRBV7-8	TRBD1	TRBJ1-2	-	CASSYGTDYGYTF	TGTGCCAGCAGCTATGGGACAGACTATGGCTACACCTTC
TRBV11-3	-	TRBJ2-1	-	CASSLDQGSYNEQFF	TGTGCCAGCAGCTTAGATCAGGGCAGTTACAATGAGCAGTTCTTC
TRBV24-1	-	TRBJ1-2	-	CATSDSGRSRRGYTF	TGTGCCACCAGTGATAGCGGACGGAGTCGGAGGGGCTACACCTTC
TRBV5-6	TRBD1	TRBJ1-2	few	CASSFDRERGYTF	TGTGCCAGCAGCTTCGACAGGGAACGCGGCTACACCTTC
TRBV11-2	TRBD1	TRBJ1-4	-	CASSPPGQGSEKLFF	TGTGCCAGCAGCCCCCCAGGACAGGGGAGTGAAAAACTGTTTTTT
TRBV6-2/TRBV6-3	TRBD1	TRBJ2-1	-	CASSYGTVPYNEQFF	TGTGCCAGCAGTTACGGGACAGTACCATACAATGAGCAGTTCTTC
TRBV7-6	-	TRBJ2-7	-	CASSLAGSHNEQYF	TGTGCCAGCAGCTTAGCCGGGAGTCACAACGAGCAGTACTTC
TRBV24-1	TRBD1	TRBJ2-7	-	CATSDPRTGGYEQYF	TGTGCCACCAGTGATCCACGGACAGGGGGCTACGAGCAGTACTTC
TRBV6-4	TRBD1	TRBJ2-1	-	CASRPGQGFYNEQFF	TGTGCCAGCAGACCTGGACAGGGGTTCTACAATGAGCAGTTCTTC
TRBV27	TRBD1	TRBJ2-1	once	CASSLRGRDNEQFF	TGTGCCAGCAGTTTGAGGGGGCGCGACAATGAGCAGTTCTTC
TRBV5-5	-	TRBJ2-3	-	CASIGRASTDTQYF	TGTGCCAGCATCGGGCGGGCGAGCACAGATACGCAGTATTTT
TRBV6-5	-	TRBJ1-3	-	CASSYGQLHGNTIYF	TGTGCCAGCAGTTACGGACAGCTTCACGGAAACACCATATATTTT
TRBV28	TRBD2	TRBJ2-1	-	CASGGRANNEQFF	TGTGCCTCCGGGGGGAGGGCGAACAATGAGCAGTTCTTC
TRBV10-1	TRBD2	TRBJ2-2	-	CASSGTSGRLSTGELFF	TGCGCCAGCAGCGGGACTAGCGGGAGGTTGAGCACCGGGGAGCTGTTTTTT
TRBV7-2	-	TRBJ2-2	few	CASRQGRAGPGELFF	TGTGCCAGCAGACAGGGTCGTGCCGGACCCGGGGAGCTGTTTTTT
TRBV2	TRBD2	TRBJ2-3	-	CASNGRETDTQYF	TGTGCCAGCAACGGGAGGGAGACAGATACGCAGTATTTT
TRBV19	TRBD1	TRBJ2-7	-	CASTPGQGYEQYF	TGTGCCAGCACACCGGGACAGGGCTACGAGCAGTACTTC
TRBV7-9	TRBD1	TRBJ1-5	-	CASSLGQSNQPQHF	TGTGCCAGCAGCCTGGGACAGAGCAATCAGCCCCAGCATTTT
TRBV6-5	-	TRBJ2-1	-	CASSSSVNEQFF	TGTGCCAGCAGTTCTTCCGTCAATGAGCAGTTCTTC
TRBV19	-	TRBJ1-1	-	CASSGALWTEAFF	TGTGCCAGTAGTGGGGCTCTTTGGACTGAAGCTTTCTTT
TRBV12-3/TRBV12-4	-	TRBJ2-1	-	CASSLVDNEQFF	TGTGCCAGCAGTTTGGTAGACAATGAGCAGTTCTTC
TRBV2	TRBD2	TRBJ2-7	-	CASSGETSDYEQYF	TGTGCCAGCAGTGGAGAGACTAGCGACTACGAGCAGTACTTC
TRBV19	-	TRBJ1-2	-	CASSIAQVRNYDYTF	TGTGCCAGTAGTATTGCACAAGTGCGTAACTATGACTACACCTTC
TRBV2	-	TRBJ2-7	-	CASSRQAVSYEQYF	TGTGCCAGCAGCAGACAGGCCGTCTCCTACGAGCAGTACTTC
TRBV7-9	-	TRBJ1-2	-	CASSLLPAGGYTF	TGTGCCAGCAGCTTACTCCCGGCGGGCGGCTACACCTTC
TRBV4-1	-	TRBJ1-1	-	CASSQDPMREAFF	TGCGCCAGCAGCCAAGATCCGATGAGGGAAGCTTTCTTT
TRBV10-2	TRBD1	TRBJ1-1	-	CASSRGQQGEAFF	TGCGCCAGCAGCAGGGGGCAACAGGGTGAAGCTTTCTTT
TRBV11-2	TRBD1	TRBJ1-5	few	CASSPGQGGRQPQHF	TGTGCCAGCAGCCCAGGACAGGGGGGTAGGCAGCCCCAGCATTTT
TRBV6-5	-	TRBJ1-1	once	CASCKHGGTEAFF	TGTGCCAGCTGCAAACACGGGGGGACTGAAGCTTTCTTT
TRBV9	-	TRBJ1-1	-	CASTSGGINTEAFF	TGTGCCAGCACCTCGGGGGGGATCAACACTGAAGCTTTCTTT
TRBV27	TRBD2	TRBJ2-3	-	CASSSLAGGPGDTQYF	TGTGCCAGCAGTTCCTTAGCGGGAGGGCCGGGGGATACGCAGTATTTT
TRBV19	-	TRBJ1-2	-	CASSITGYDSPYYGYTF	TGTGCCAGTAGTATTACGGGTTACGACAGCCCCTACTATGGCTACACCTTC
TRBV7-3	TRBD2	TRBJ2-5	-	CASSLGASGGQETQYF	TGTGCCAGCAGCTTAGGGGCGAGCGGGGGGCAGGAGACCCAGTACTTC
TRBV6-1	-	TRBJ1-1	once	CASSDLGGGSTEAFF	TGTGCCAGCAGTGACCTTGGGGGCGGGAGCACTGAAGCTTTCTTT
TRBV7-8	TRBD2	TRBJ2-7	-	CASSLERLAGSYEQYF	TGTGCCAGCAGCTTAGAGCGACTAGCGGGCTCCTACGAGCAGTACTTC
TRBV7-6	TRBD2	TRBJ2-1	-	CASSRTSGRAAGQFF	TGTGCCAGCAGTCGAACTAGCGGGAGGGCCGCAGGGCAGTTCTTC
TRBV11-3	TRBD2	TRBJ2-2	-	CASSLGGLAGDTGELFF	TGTGCCAGCAGCTTAGGAGGACTAGCGGGAGACACCGGGGAGCTGTTTTTT
TRBV6-5	-	TRBJ2-5	-	CASSYWGSGAETQYF	TGTGCCAGCAGTTACTGGGGGTCGGGAGCAGAGACCCAGTACTTC
TRBV27	-	TRBJ2-7	-	CASSLGYSYEQYF	TGTGCCAGCTCACTAGGCTACTCCTACGAGCAGTACTTC